What follows is one T cell receptor (beta chain) and its context. Its antigen is currently unknown. Germline V gene sequence: CDR1 KGHSH, CDR2 LQKENI. CDR3 length equals 19 residues. Trimming pared 2 bases from V and 6 bases from J, leaving 25 bases between. The data were taken from a study of shared clonotypes between healthy human individuals. The study's findings and limits: It was the few donors that limited the genetic and exposure-history diversity represented.

Tens of thousands of T cell genomes, or roughly 200 ng DNA, went into the sorted-subset replicate PCRs. Per the original methods: ImmunoSEQ sequences covered only the junction and lacked quality scores; filtering therefore differed. Profiling relied on immunoSEQ multiplex PCR, and the TCRdb table lists in-frame clones only, not all of them. Clonal size and the V and J genes are those of that table, whereas D and trimming came from the DNA. The sample includes 2 million to 3 million clones, approximately 94% seen only once; the top ten take approximately 0.36%. The rearrangement links TRBV18 to TRBJ2-2; D perhaps matches TRBD1 (6 bases). The specimen sequenced was naive CD4+ T cells from PBMCs. Described subset: CD45RA+ positively selected. The sequence came from a man aged 18 to 29 in good health. Some clones in this sample may be carry-over from other donors' samples. The CDR3 reads CASSPSRLPGQRGPGELFF. The CDR3 DNA reads as TGTGCCAGCTCACCATCGCGGCTGCCCGGACAGAGGGGTCCCGGGGAGCTGTTTTTT.